Each of the 10 T cell receptor beta chains below was sequenced from the same sample in a study of blood T cell repertoires in COVID-19. This table comes from immunoSEQ multiplex PCR, and its TCRdb copy is limited to in-frame clones, with some not included. The table lists under 250,000 clones, 86% of them singletons. Sequencing input: peripheral blood. The receptors originated from a woman over 75 with COVID-19, enrolled during active disease.

This clone appeared once. This chain's CDR3 is CARQFRGTQQFF. Here the CDR3 DNA reads TGTGCCAGGCAGTTCAGGGGGACTCAGCAGTTCTTC. This chain connects TRBV2 to TRBJ2-1, with a weak D call TRBD1 (7 bases). The germline V and J ends were trimmed by 9 bases and 11 bases, with 17 bases remaining between them. The CDR3 contains 12 residues. Germline CDR1 and CDR2: SNHLY and FYNNEI.

V is TRBV18 and J is TRBJ2-3, with 9 bases identical to TRBD1. V lost 2 bases, J lost 0 bases, and 3 bases stayed unmatched. The CDR3 is 16 amino acids. The germline gives CDR1 KGHSH, CDR2 LQKENI. DNA of the CDR3: TGTGCCAGCTCACCATCGACAGGGGGAAGCACAGATACGCAGTATTTT. Translation gives CASSPSTGGSTDTQYF.

The chain carries TRBV3-1 (or the pseudogene TRBV3-2) and TRBJ2-5, with D unclear. Between the trimmed V and J ends, which lost 5 bases and 3 bases, there was a span of 10 bases. The CDR3 sequence is 13 residues long. CDR1 is LGHDT, CDR2 YNNKEL, per germline (reference sequence). DNA of the CDR3: TGTGCCAGCAGCTACGGCCAGGAAGAGACCCAGTACTTC. Encoded protein: CASSYGQEETQYF.

This sequence joins TRBV6-5 and TRBJ1-5; 11 bases match TRBD1. Losses at the gene ends were 5 bases for V and 7 bases for J; bases not matched to a gene: 7. The germline V gene encodes CDR1 MNHEY and CDR2 SVGAGI. The CDR3 consists of 15 residues. This CDR3 reads CASSPGTGGNQPQHF. Here the CDR3 DNA reads TGTGCCAGCAGTCCCGGGACAGGGGGTAACCAGCCCCAGCATTTT.

The gene calls are TRBV6-5 and TRBJ1-1, with D unresolved. The germline gives CDR1 MNHEY, CDR2 SVGAGI. The V end was cut by 0 bases, the J end by 1 base, with 9 bases between. This CDR3 contains 15 residues. The CDR3 nucleotides read TGTGCCAGCAGTTACTCCCCTTATTCGAACACTGAAGCTTTCTTT. As protein: CASSYSPYSNTEAFF.

This chain uses TRBV19 with TRBJ1-5; no firm D call. V lost 3 bases and J 6 bases, leaving 12 bases between the germline ends. The CDR3 consists of 14 residues. Looked up from germline, CDR1 is LNHDA and CDR2 is SQIVND (reference sequence). The CDR3 sequence: CASSMVGAGQPQHF. CDR3 bases: TGTGCCAGTAGTATGGTAGGTGCGGGTCAGCCCCAGCATTTT.

The chain recombines TRBV11-2 with TRBJ2-2, with D possibly being TRBD1 (7 bases). CDR1 and CDR2 from the germline V gene are SGHAT and FQNNGV. V lost 0 bases and J lost 1, with 12 bases in between. The CDR3 contains 17 residues. CDR3: CASSLDAQGGNTGELFF. CDR3 in DNA: TGTGCCAGCAGCTTAGATGCTCAGGGGGGGAACACCGGGGAGCTGTTTTTT.

V gene TRBV3-1 (or the pseudogene TRBV3-2) combines with J gene TRBJ2-7, with D perhaps TRBD1 (5 bases). The CDR3 is 15 residues long. CDR1 is LGHDT and CDR2 is YNNKEL in the germline V gene (reference sequence). V was cut by 0 bases and J by 2 bases, with 11 bases left in between. Here the CDR3 DNA reads TGTGCCAGCAGCCAAGATCAGTCCAGGGCCTACGAGCAGTACTTC. Protein product: CASSQDQSRAYEQYF.

The chain couples TRBV23-1 to TRBJ1-5; a weak D match, TRBD1 (6 bases). TRBV23-1 is an ORF, and what it does is uncertain. V was shortened by 3 bases and J by 2 bases, with 11 bases between the two germline ends. The CDR3 has 15 amino acids. The CDR3 region is CASSHGTRGNQPQHF. CDR3 nucleotides: TGCGCCAGCAGTCACGGGACACGAGGCAATCAGCCCCAGCATTTT.

V is TRBV19 and J is TRBJ2-2; the match to TRBD2 covers 8 bases. V gave up 6 bases and J gave up 4 bases; unmatched junction bases: 10. CDR3 length equals 16 residues. Germline lookup yields CDR1 LNHDA and CDR2 SQIVND (reference sequence). DNA of the CDR3: TGTGCCAGTAGGCGGGAGGTTGGCTCCGCCACCGGGGAGCTGTTTTTT. Protein sequence: CASRREVGSATGELFF.